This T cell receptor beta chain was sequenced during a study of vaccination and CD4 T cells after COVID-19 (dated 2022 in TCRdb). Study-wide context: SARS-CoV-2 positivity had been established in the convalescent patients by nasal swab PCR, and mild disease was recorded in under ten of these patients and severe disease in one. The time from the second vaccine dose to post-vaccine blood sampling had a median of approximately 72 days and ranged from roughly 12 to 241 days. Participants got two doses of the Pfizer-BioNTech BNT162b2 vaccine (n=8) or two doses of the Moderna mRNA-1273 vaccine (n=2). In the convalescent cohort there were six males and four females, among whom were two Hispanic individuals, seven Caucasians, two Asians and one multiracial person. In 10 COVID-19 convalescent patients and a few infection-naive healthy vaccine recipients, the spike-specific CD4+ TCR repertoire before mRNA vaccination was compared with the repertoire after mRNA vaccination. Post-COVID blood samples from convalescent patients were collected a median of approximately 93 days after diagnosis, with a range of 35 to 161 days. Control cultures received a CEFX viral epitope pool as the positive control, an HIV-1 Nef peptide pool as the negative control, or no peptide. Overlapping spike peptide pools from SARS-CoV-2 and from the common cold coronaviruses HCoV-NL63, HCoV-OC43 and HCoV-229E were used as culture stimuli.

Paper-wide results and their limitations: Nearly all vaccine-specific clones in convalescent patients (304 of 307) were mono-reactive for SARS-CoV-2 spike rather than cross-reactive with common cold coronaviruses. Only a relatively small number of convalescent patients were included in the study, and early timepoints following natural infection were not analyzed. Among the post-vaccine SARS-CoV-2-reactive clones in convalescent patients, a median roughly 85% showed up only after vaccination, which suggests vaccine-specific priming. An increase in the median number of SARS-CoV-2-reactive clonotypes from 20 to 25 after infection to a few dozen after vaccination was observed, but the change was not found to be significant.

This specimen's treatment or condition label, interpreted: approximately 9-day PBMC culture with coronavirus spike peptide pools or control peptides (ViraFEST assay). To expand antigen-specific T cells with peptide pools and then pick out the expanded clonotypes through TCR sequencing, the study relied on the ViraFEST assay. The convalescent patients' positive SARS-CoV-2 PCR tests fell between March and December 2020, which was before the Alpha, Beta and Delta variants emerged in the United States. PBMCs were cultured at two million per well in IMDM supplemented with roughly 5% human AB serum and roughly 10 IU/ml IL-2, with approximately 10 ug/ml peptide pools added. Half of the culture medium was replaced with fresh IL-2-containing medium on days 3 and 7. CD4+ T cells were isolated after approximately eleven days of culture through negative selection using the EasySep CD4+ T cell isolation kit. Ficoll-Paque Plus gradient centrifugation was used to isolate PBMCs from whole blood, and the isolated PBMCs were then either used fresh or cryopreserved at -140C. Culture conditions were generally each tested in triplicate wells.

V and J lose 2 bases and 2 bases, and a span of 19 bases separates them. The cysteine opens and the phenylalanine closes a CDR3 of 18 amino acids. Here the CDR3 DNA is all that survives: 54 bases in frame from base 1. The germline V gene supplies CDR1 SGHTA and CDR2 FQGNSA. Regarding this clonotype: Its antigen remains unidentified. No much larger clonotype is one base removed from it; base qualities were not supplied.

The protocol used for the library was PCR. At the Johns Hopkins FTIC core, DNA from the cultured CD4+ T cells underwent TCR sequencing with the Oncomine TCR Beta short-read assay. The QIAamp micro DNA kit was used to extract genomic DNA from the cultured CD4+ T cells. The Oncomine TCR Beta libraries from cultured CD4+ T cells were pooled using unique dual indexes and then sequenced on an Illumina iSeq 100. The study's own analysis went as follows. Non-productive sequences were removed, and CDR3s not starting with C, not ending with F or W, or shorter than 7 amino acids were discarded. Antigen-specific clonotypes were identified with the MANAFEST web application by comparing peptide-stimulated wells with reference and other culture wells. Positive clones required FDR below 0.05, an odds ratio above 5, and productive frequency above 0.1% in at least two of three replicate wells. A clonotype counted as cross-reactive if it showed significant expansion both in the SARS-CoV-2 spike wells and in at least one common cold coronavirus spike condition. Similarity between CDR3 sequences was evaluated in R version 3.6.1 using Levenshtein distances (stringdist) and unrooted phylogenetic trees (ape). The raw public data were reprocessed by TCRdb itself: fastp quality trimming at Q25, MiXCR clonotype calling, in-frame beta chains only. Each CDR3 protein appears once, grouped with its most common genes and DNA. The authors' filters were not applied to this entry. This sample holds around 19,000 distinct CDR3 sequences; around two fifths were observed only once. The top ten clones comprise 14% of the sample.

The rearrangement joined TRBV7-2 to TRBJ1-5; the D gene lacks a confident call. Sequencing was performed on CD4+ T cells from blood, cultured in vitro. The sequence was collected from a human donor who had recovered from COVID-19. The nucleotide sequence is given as TGTGCCAGCAGCTTACATTCTTCGAAGGGATTGGGCAATCAGCCCCAGCATTTT. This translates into CASSLHSSKGLGNQPQHF.